This TCR beta chain is drawn from a study of T cell repertoires in cytomegalovirus infection. Study in general: Public signatures in TCR beta pointed to CMV infection and matching HLA type.

This clonotype was recorded only once. No antigen is known for it. In germline, CDR1 is SNHLY, CDR2 FYNNEI. The CDR3 consists of 14 residues. V shed 7 bases, J shed 7 bases, and the junction held 5 bases outside the gene matches. TCRdb ran MiXCR on the reads and lists one entry per CDR3 protein. This sample has some 150,000 distinct CDR3 sequences, with around 30% found just once. Notes on the study in general: The cumulative frequency of public TCR beta families identified carriers of CMV plus the relevant HLA. Predominance within the ex vivo response was attributable to HLA-C-restricted CMV-specific TCR beta clonotypes.

The chain recombines TRBV2 with TRBJ2-1; 12 positions match TRBD2. This TCR came from a human donor in good health (CMV status not recorded). Some clones in this sample may be carry-over from other donors' samples. The specimen was CD8+ T cells from cultured PBMCs, collected from culture after CMV antigen stimulation. The CDR3 sequence: CASTTSGGINEQFF. The CDR3 DNA sequence: TGTGCCAGCACCACTAGCGGGGGGATTAATGAGCAGTTCTTC. The whole variable domain, filled in from reference TRBV2 and TRBJ2-1, reads EPEVTQTPSHQVTQMGQEVILRCVPISNHLYFYWYRQILGQKVEFLVSFYNNEISEKSEIFDDQFSVERPDGSNFTLKIRSTKLEDSAMYFCASTTSGGINEQFFGPGTRLTVL.